This T cell receptor (beta chain) originates from a study of early T cells in non-severe SARS-CoV-2 infection. TCRdb reprocessed the 5' RACE reads with MiXCR, giving one entry per CDR3 protein. The sample shows tens of thousands of distinct CDR3 sequences, around 5.6% of them seen only once. This clonotype was picked up a small number of times. Trimming took off 5 bases at V and 7 bases at J, with 20 bases between the two ends. CDR1 SQVTM and CDR2 ANQGSEA come from the germline V gene. This CDR3 region has 14 residues. This receptor was obtained from an adult who was a healthcare worker with PCR-confirmed SARS-CoV-2 infection or an uninfected control (not recorded which). The chain carries TRBV29-1 and TRBJ1-1; D gene uncertain. Source material: whole blood. Written as DNA, the CDR3 is TGCAGCGTTCGAAAAGCGACGGGAGGTGATGAAGCTTTCTTT. Translation gives CSVRKATGGDEAFF.